One and the same sample provided the 10 T cell receptor beta chains below, sequenced in a study of T cells after yellow fever vaccination. TCRdb called the 5' RACE reads again in MiXCR, with one record for every CDR3 protein. The data hold roughly 500,000 distinct CDR3 sequences, with 15% to 20% observed a single time. Specimen: PBMCs, collected 15 days after the yellow fever booster vaccination. The source of these receptors is a man in his thirties or forties who received the YFV17D yellow fever vaccine.

This clonotype came up once. This sequence joins TRBV25-1 and TRBJ2-1; tentatively, D is TRBD1 (5 bases). The CDR3 has 11 amino acids. V gave up 7 bases and J gave up 10 bases, with 11 bases separating them. The germline gives CDR1 MGHDK, CDR2 SYGVNS. The chain's CDR3 is CASNDGAEQFF. CDR3 bases: TGTGCCAGCAATGATGGGGCGGAGCAGTTCTTC.

To note about this clonotype: A junction boundary mismatches the germline segment, possibly from a read error. The genes are TRBV7-8 and TRBJ1-3; D is perhaps TRBD1 (6 bases). Germline V gene data show CDR1 as SGHVS and CDR2 as FQNEAQ. The CDR3 runs to 17 residues. CDR3 in amino acids: CASSLATTGFSGSTIYF. CDR3 in DNA: TGTGCCAGCAGCTTAGCTACTACAGGGTTCTCTGGAAGCACCATATATTTT.

The chain employs TRBV20-1 and TRBJ1-4, with D possibly TRBD1 on 5 matching bases. The CDR3 is made up of 16 amino acids. Trimming took off 1 base at V and 4 bases at J, with 16 bases between the two ends. Germline CDR1 and CDR2: DFQATT and SNEGSKA (reference sequence). In nucleotides, the CDR3 is TGCAGTGCTAGAGTCCCGTCCGGGGGTGGTAATGAAAAACTGTTTTTT. Translated, it gives CSARVPSGGGNEKLFF.

This clonotype was seen only once. The gene calls are TRBV2 and TRBJ1-6; 7 bases match TRBD1. Germline V lookup: CDR1 SNHLY, CDR2 FYNNEI. Trimming removed 8 bases from V and 9 bases from J; junction bases left unmatched: 7. The CDR3 totals 13 residues. CDR3 DNA: TGTGCCAGCTACCAGGGGGAAGGTTCACCCCTCCACTTT. This codes for CASYQGEGSPLHF.

This clonotype occurred a few times. This chain links TRBV27 with TRBJ2-5, with D maybe TRBD2 (6 bases). V was pared by 3 bases and J by 2 bases, with 10 bases between. The germline gives CDR1 MNHEY, CDR2 SMNVEV (reference sequence). CDR3 length: 14 residues. The CDR3 here is CASSLGGEQETQYF. CDR3 bases: TGTGCCAGCAGTTTGGGGGGAGAACAAGAGACCCAGTACTTC.

This clonotype was seen a handful of times. This rearrangement joins TRBV20-1 to TRBJ2-1, with D possibly being TRBD2 (6 bases). V dropped 4 bases and J dropped 6 bases, with 16 bases sitting between them. The CDR3 has 14 residues. Per germline, CDR1 DFQATT and CDR2 SNEGSKA (reference sequence). The CDR3 DNA reads as TGCAGTGCTATGGGCGGGGACCCTCTCAATGAGCAGTTCTTC. This translates into CSAMGGDPLNEQFF.

This clonotype has only a few counts. The chain carries TRBV27 and TRBJ2-3; D perhaps matches TRBD2 (6 bases). This CDR3 has 16 amino acids. The V gene lost 6 bases and the J gene lost 0 bases, with 16 bases spanning the gap. Germline V gene lookup returns CDR1 MNHEY and CDR2 SMNVEV (reference sequence). The CDR3 here is CASSIGGVTSTDTQYF. The CDR3 DNA sequence: TGTGCCAGCAGCATAGGAGGGGTTACTAGCACAGATACGCAGTATTTT.

The chain joins TRBV5-6 to TRBJ2-1, with D possibly being TRBD1 (6 bases). V was shortened by 4 bases and J by 4 bases, with 12 bases between the two germline ends. From germline, CDR1 is SGHDT and CDR2 YYEEEE. The length of the CDR3 is 14 residues. The CDR3 coding sequence is TGTGCCAGCAGCGTCAGGGGAAGGTACAATGAGCAGTTCTTC. As protein: CASSVRGRYNEQFF.

A few counts support this clonotype. This chain joins TRBV18 and TRBJ2-3, with D possibly being TRBD2 (5 bases). The CDR3 is 14 amino acids. Germline V lookup: CDR1 KGHSH, CDR2 LQKENI. Trimming stripped 3 bases from V and 4 bases from J, with 11 bases between. CDR3 nucleotide sequence: TGTGCCAGCTCACCCAAGGGAGAGGCAGATACGCAGTATTTT. It translates to CASSPKGEADTQYF. The complete variable domain, with remaining parts taken from reference TRBV18 and TRBJ2-3, reads NAGVMQNPRHLVRRRGQEARLRCSPMKGHSHVYWYRQLPEEGLKFMVYLQKENIIDESGMPKERFSAEFPKEGPSILRIQQVVRGDSAAYFCASSPKGEADTQYFGPGTRLTVL.

The chain couples TRBV7-2 to TRBJ2-3; possibly TRBD1 or TRBD2 for D (5 bases each). Trimming shortened V by 5 bases and J by 2 bases, and 11 bases separated the two germline ends. This CDR3 is built from 14 residues. Germline V CDR1 and CDR2: SGHTA, FQGNSA. The CDR3 here is CASSRDGFTDTQYF. The DNA of the CDR3 is TGTGCCAGCAGCCGGGACGGTTTCACAGATACGCAGTATTTT.